This T cell receptor beta chain was retrieved from a study of T cell clonality in common variable immunodeficiency. Whole-study findings and limits: TCRbeta clonality was increased in CVID versus healthy controls. Fewer TCRbeta clones were shared among CVID subjects than controls. Reportedly, TCR beta sequences from common variable immunodeficiency showed fewer deletions and N-nucleotide insertions.

TCRdb's table, derived via immunoSEQ multiplex PCR, lists solely in-frame clones and lacks some. This table holds about 28,000 clones with no singletons; the top ten claim about 3%. This clone was observed many times. Its specificity is unknown. The CDR3 end is not reached by the read, which stops 3 residues before it; the germline J gene fills it in. Germline V gives CDR1 SGHTA, CDR2 FQGNSA. The length of the CDR3 is 14 residues. The ends were cut back, 1 base at V and 6 bases at J, with 11 bases in the middle. V is TRBV7-2 and J is TRBJ2-3; D remains unclear. The receptor comes from a human donor with common variable immunodeficiency. Source material: peripheral blood mononuclear cells. The CDR3 is CASSLVPRSDTQYF. Partial CDR3 DNA: TGTGCCAGCAGCTTAGTCCCTAGGTCCGATACG.